The clone carrying this T cell receptor beta chain was found many times. What it recognizes is unknown. Noted time point: sample taken at primary tumor resection. Material for sequencing was whole RNA from tumor, nontumor lung or frozen PBMC, left unsorted. A total of some 70 untreated early-stage non-small cell lung cancer patients served as donors. This specimen belongs to a study of spatial heterogeneity in lung cancer. Looking at the study overall: Raw reads showed each unique TCR and UMI combination turning up more than ten times on average.

Study-wide results and caveats: Resection saw ubiquitous expanded tumor TCRs appear in blood more than follow-up did.

One entry per CDR3 protein, called by TCRdb with MiXCR from the 5' RACE reads. The sample contains about 39,000 distinct CDR3 sequences, 5.8% of which appear only once. This CDR3 is built from 12 residues. V was trimmed by 4 bases and J by 7 bases, leaving 8 bases between them. The V gene's germline CDR1 is KGHSH and CDR2 LQKENI. This sequence was found in a male donor with early-stage non-small cell lung cancer. The chain recombines TRBV18 with TRBJ1-5, with a possible D match to TRBD1 (5 bases). The sample here was PBMCs, taken at surgery. The CDR3 sequence: CASSHPGQPQHF. The DNA of the CDR3 is TGTGCCAGCTCACATCCAGGGCAGCCCCAGCATTTT.